This T cell receptor (beta chain) is drawn from a study of identical twins. Trimming cost V 0 bases and J 0 bases, with 12 bases left between them. Germline CDR1 and CDR2: MGHRA and YSYEKL. The length of the CDR3 is 17 residues. Each donor (without exception) was a healthy Caucasian. With template switching, a universal primer site was added, and the cDNA carried unique molecular identifiers. TCRdb analysed the 5' RACE reads with MiXCR anew, one entry per CDR3 protein. Altogether approximately 1.8 million distinct CDR3 sequences are present, more than 30% being singletons, with the ten largest covering less than 0.35%. Broader study findings: Monozygotic twin pairs showed more out-of-frame TCR alpha sharing than models estimated. Fewer insertions characterized abundant cord blood beta clonotypes, whereas memory repertoires showed none.

A word on this clonotype: What it binds is unknown.

Sequenced sample: cord blood. V is TRBV4-1 and J is TRBJ1-5; D might be TRBD1 (6 bases). The receptor's source is a newborn girl in good health. In nucleotides, the CDR3 is TGCGCCAGCAGCCAAGATTGGACAGCTTATAGCAATCAGCCCCAGCATTTT. The encoded protein is CASSQDWTAYSNQPQHF.